These 26 T cell receptor beta chains came from one sample sequenced in a study of T cells expressing NK-cell markers. TCRdb re-analyzed the 5' RACE reads; it lists each CDR3 protein once, without DNA. In total, the table holds about 460,000 distinct CDR3 sequences. Sequenced: blood T cells: a sorted CD56 or NKG2C T cell subset, CD4+ or CD8+ T cells, or bulk PBMC T cells (not recorded which). The source of these receptors is a woman aged 45-59 years in good health.

The chain joins TRBV27 to TRBJ1-4. CDR1 and CDR2 from the germline V gene are MNHEY and SMNVEV (reference sequence). This CDR3 spans 13 amino acids. Here the CDR3 reads CASGRWPNEKLFF.

V and J are TRBV14 and TRBJ2-7. The germline CDR1 and CDR2 sequences are SGHDN and FVKESK. There are 15 residues in the CDR3. The CDR3 loop reads CASSHGLKNMLEQYF.

CDR3 region: CASSYSIGDRGVNEQFF. V gene TRBV6-2 or TRBV6-3 combines with J gene TRBJ2-1; the D gene TCRdb calls, TRBD1, cannot be checked with no DNA. The CDR3 has 17 amino acids. The germline V gene has CDR1 MNHEY and CDR2 SVGEGT.

This chain links TRBV20-1 with TRBJ1-1. Germline V CDR1 and CDR2: DFQATT, SNEGSKA (reference sequence). The CDR3 covers 13 residues. CDR3 protein: CSARVSGLDEAFF.

This rearrangement joins TRBV10-3 to TRBJ2-1; TCRdb's D gene call, TRBD1, goes unchecked for lack of DNA. This CDR3 region has 12 residues. Germline CDR1 is ENHRY and CDR2 is SYGVKD. CDR3 residues: CAIEGRGDEQFF.

The chain employs TRBV10-3 and TRBJ2-1; TCRdb lists TRBD1, though no DNA is available to test this call. Germline CDR1 ENHRY, CDR2 SYGVKD. CDR3 size: 14 residues. CDR3 in amino acids: CAIRGTGDSNEQFF.

This chain links TRBV28 with TRBJ1-2. The germline V gene has CDR1 MDHEN and CDR2 SYDVKM. The length of the CDR3 is 13 residues. The CDR3 sequence: CASKPQGGYGYTF.

The rearrangement links TRBV20-1 to TRBJ2-1; TCRdb's assignment of TRBD1 cannot be checked, as there is no DNA. The CDR3 has 16 amino acids. Germline loops: CDR1 DFQATT, CDR2 SNEGSKA (reference sequence). CDR3 sequence: CSARGAKGRGESEQFF.

V gene TRBV6-2 or TRBV6-3 combines with J gene TRBJ2-5; TCRdb's D gene call, TRBD1, goes unchecked for lack of DNA. This CDR3 comprises 15 residues. Germline V gene sequence: CDR1 MNHEY, CDR2 SVGEGT. The CDR3 is CASSYPWTAQETQYF.

The chain carries TRBV7-8 and TRBJ1-5. The CDR3 contains 15 residues. Germline V gene lookup returns CDR1 SGHVS and CDR2 FQNEAQ. This CDR3 is CASSLGQPKVQPQHF.

The chain is built from TRBV7-8 and TRBJ1-1. The CDR3 sequence is 13 residues long. Germline lookup yields CDR1 SGHVS and CDR2 FQNEAQ. The CDR3 here is CASSLIPNTEAFF.

The V and J genes are TRBV5-1 and TRBJ2-6; as DNA is missing, the TRBD1 call by TCRdb cannot be tested. CDR3 length: 16 residues. Germline V gives CDR1 SGHRS, CDR2 YFSETQ. The CDR3: CASSLYRVTGANVLTF. The whole variable domain, filled in from reference TRBV5-1 and TRBJ2-6, reads KAGVTQTPRYLIKTRGQQVTLSCSPISGHRSVSWYQQTPGQGLQFLFEYFSETQRNKGNFPGRFSGRQFSNSRSEMNVSTLELGDSALYLCASSLYRVTGANVLTFGAGSRLTVL.

The J gene is TRBJ2-3, the V gene TRBV12-3 or TRBV12-4; TCRdb's D call, TRBD1, is unchecked because there is no DNA. The CDR3 extends over 13 amino acids. The chain's CDR3 is CASRQGARNTQYF.

The chain uses TRBV27 and TRBJ2-2; TCRdb returns TRBD2, unconfirmable since there is no DNA. The germline gives CDR1 MNHEY, CDR2 SMNVEV (reference sequence). The length of the CDR3 is 13 residues. CDR3: CASSLSNDYELFF.

The CDR3 sequence is CASSQDATKIAKNIQYF. The chain uses TRBV3-1 and TRBJ2-4. The CDR3 has 17 amino acids. CDR1 is LGHDT and CDR2 is YNNKEL in the germline V gene (reference sequence).

V gene TRBV2 combines with J gene TRBJ2-1; no DNA is available, so the TRBD2 call from TCRdb remains unchecked. CDR3 size: 13 residues. CDR1 is SNHLY, CDR2 FYNNEI, per germline. CDR3 amino acids: CASGTLLYNEQFF. The entire variable domain, with the rest obtained from reference TRBV2 and TRBJ2-1, is as follows: EPEVTQTPSHQVTQMGQEVILRCVPISNHLYFYWYRQILGQKVEFLVSFYNNEISEKSEIFDDQFSVERPDGSNFTLKIRSTKLEDSAMYFCASGTLLYNEQFFGPGTRLTVL.

The V and J genes are TRBV20-1 and TRBJ1-2; TCRdb returns TRBD1, unconfirmable since there is no DNA. Germline V gene sequence: CDR1 DFQATT, CDR2 SNEGSKA (reference sequence). This CDR3 spans 12 amino acids. The CDR3 protein is CSARATLSGYTF.

The chain recombines TRBV10-3 with TRBJ1-6; the D gene TCRdb calls, TRBD1, cannot be checked with no DNA. Germline V gene lookup returns CDR1 ENHRY and CDR2 SYGVKD. This CDR3 is 15 amino acids long. CDR3 protein: CASRTGSSYNSPLHF.

This sequence joins TRBV4-2 and TRBJ1-6; TCRdb's assignment of TRBD1 cannot be checked, as there is no DNA. This CDR3 spans 14 amino acids. Germline lookup yields CDR1 LGHNA and CDR2 YNFKEQ. The CDR3 loop reads CASSQQTGMTPLHF.

This sequence joins TRBV29-1 and TRBJ1-1; absent DNA, TCRdb's TRBD1 call cannot be checked. The CDR3 has 14 residues. Germline assignment: CDR1 SQVTM and CDR2 ANQGSEA. The CDR3 reads CSVEERAESTEAFF.

The J gene is TRBJ1-1, the V gene TRBV12-3 or TRBV12-4; with no DNA, the TCRdb D assignment of TRBD1 cannot be verified. The CDR3 covers 14 residues. The CDR3 loop reads CASSSGEINTEAFF.

The chain recombines TRBV20-1 with TRBJ2-2; TCRdb lists TRBD2, though no DNA is available to test this call. The germline gives CDR1 DFQATT, CDR2 SNEGSKA (reference sequence). The CDR3 is 16 amino acids. Here the CDR3 reads CSALQGSGILTGELFF.

This chain connects TRBV4-1 to TRBJ2-3; the D call from TCRdb, TRBD2, cannot be confirmed without DNA. The CDR3 contains 15 residues. Germline CDR1 MGHRA, CDR2 YSYEKL. The CDR3 loop is CASSQVGLLTDTQYF.

J is TRBJ2-1 and V is TRBV24-1; lacking DNA, the TRBD2 call made by TCRdb goes unchecked. Germline-derived CDR1 and CDR2 are KGHDR and SFDVKD. The CDR3 covers 16 residues. The CDR3: CATSRRTPDYYNEQFF.

This chain joins TRBV25-1 and TRBJ2-2; TCRdb reports TRBD1, a call that lacks DNA to check it against. In germline, CDR1 is MGHDK, CDR2 SYGVNS. CDR3 size: 15 residues. This chain's CDR3 is CASSLRGGATGELFF. Variable domain in full (rest from reference TRBV25-1 and TRBJ2-2): EADIYQTPRYLVIGTGKKITLECSQTMGHDKMYWYQQDPGMELHLIHYSYGVNSTEKGDLSSESTVSRIRTEHFPLTLESARPSHTSQYLCASSLRGGATGELFFGEGSRLTVL.

The rearrangement joins TRBV6-5 to TRBJ2-5; TCRdb proposes TRBD1, but this gene call is untestable without DNA. The CDR3 has 13 amino acids. Germline V CDR1 and CDR2: MNHEY, SVGAGI. CDR3 loop: CASAPMLQETQYF.